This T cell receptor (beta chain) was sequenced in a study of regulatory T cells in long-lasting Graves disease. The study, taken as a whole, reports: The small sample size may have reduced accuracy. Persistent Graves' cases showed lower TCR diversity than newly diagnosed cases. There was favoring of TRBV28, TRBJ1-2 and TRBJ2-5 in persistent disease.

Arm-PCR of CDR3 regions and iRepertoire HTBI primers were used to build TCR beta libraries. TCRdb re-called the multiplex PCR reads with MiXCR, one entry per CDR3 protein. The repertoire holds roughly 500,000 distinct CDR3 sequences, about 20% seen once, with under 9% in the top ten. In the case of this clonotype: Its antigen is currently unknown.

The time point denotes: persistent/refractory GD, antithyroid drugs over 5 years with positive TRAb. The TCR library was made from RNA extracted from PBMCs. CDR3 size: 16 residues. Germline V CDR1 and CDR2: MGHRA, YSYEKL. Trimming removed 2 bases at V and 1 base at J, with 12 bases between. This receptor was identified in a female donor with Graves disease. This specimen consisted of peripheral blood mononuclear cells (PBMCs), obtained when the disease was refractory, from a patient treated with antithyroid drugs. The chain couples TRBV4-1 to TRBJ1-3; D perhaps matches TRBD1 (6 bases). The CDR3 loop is CASSQYIQGSGNTIYF. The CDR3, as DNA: TGCGCCAGCAGCCAATATATACAGGGATCTGGAAACACCATATATTTT.